The 28 T cell receptor beta chains presented below share a single source sample, sequenced in a study of cytomegalovirus exposure and HLA in healthy donors. The PCR had 60 Vbeta and 13 Jbeta primers. Here immunoSEQ multiplex PCR was the method, and the copy in TCRdb shows in-frame clones only, minus some. The sample shows about 200,000 clones, 70% to 90% of them seen only once. The sequenced material came from PBMCs. Receptors were obtained from a man aged 30-40 years in good health and CMV-seronegative.

A remark on this clone: One end of the junction varies from germline; a read error may be responsible. CDR3 residues: CAGSRTGTGNIQYF. DNA for the CDR3: TGTGCCGGCAGCAGAACCGGGACAGGGAACATTCAGTACTTC. The chain is built from TRBV5-5 and TRBJ2-4, with 9 bases lining up with TRBD1. CDR1 is SGHKS and CDR2 is YYEKEE in the germline V gene (reference sequence). This CDR3 has 14 residues.

Concerning this clone itself: Different DNA sequences within this sample yield the same CDR3. The chain employs TRBV6-5 and TRBJ1-2; tentatively, D is TRBD1 (5 bases). Germline lookup yields CDR1 MNHEY and CDR2 SVGAGI. The CDR3 contains 13 residues. Trimming pared 4 bases from V and 6 bases from J, leaving 12 bases between. This CDR3 is CASSFGGTHGYTF. In DNA, the CDR3 is TGTGCCAGCAGTTTCGGGGGGACTCATGGCTACACCTTC.

The genes are TRBV5-4 and TRBJ1-1; 10 bases match TRBD1. Germline V gene sequence: CDR1 SGHNT, CDR2 YYREEE (reference sequence). V was pared by 4 bases and J by 5 bases, with 5 bases of the junction left unmatched. The CDR3 extends over 14 amino acids. The DNA of the CDR3 is TGTGCCAGCAGCCCCCGGGACAGGGGAACTGAAGCTTTCTTT. Its translation is CASSPRDRGTEAFF.

The gene calls are TRBV27 and TRBJ1-2; 10 nucleotides align to TRBD1. CDR1 and CDR2 from the germline V gene are MNHEY and SMNVEV (reference sequence). The V segment lost 5 bases and the J segment 3 bases; nucleotides outside the gene matches: 18. The CDR3 has 19 amino acids. CDR3 DNA sequence: TGTGCCAGCAGTCATTATGGATTGGGACAGGGGACACGGGACTATGGCTACACCTTC. Its protein is CASSHYGLGQGTRDYGYTF.

The chain links TRBV21-1 to TRBJ2-7; TRBD1 was called by the table and not checked on the DNA. TRBV21-1 is assigned pseudogene status. The CDR3 covers 13 residues. CDR3 in DNA: TGTGCCAGCAGCGTCGGGACAGCCTACGAGCAGTACTTC. Protein product: CASSVGTAYEQYF.

A few counts support this clone. V usage is TRBV27 and J usage is TRBJ2-3, with a possible D match to TRBD1 (5 bases). The CDR3 has 14 amino acids. The V gene lost 0 bases and the J gene lost 5 bases, with 9 bases spanning the gap. Germline lookup yields CDR1 MNHEY and CDR2 SMNVEV (reference sequence). In nucleotides, the CDR3 is TGTGCCAGCAGTTTATCAACAGGTGGAGATACGCAGTATTTT. Protein: CASSLSTGGDTQYF.

The V and J genes are TRBV5-1 and TRBJ1-2; possible D gene TRBD1, 5 bases. There are 14 residues in the CDR3. Between the trimmed V and J ends, which lost 4 bases and 8 bases, there was a span of 18 bases. Germline V gene lookup returns CDR1 SGHRS and CDR2 YFSETQ. CDR3 DNA sequence: TGCGCCAGCAGCGTGGACGGGGGGTTAAGGGGCTACACCTTC. It specifies CASSVDGGLRGYTF.

The rearrangement joins TRBV19 to TRBJ1-5, with D possibly matching TRBD1 (6 bases). The CDR3 totals 12 residues. V lost 9 bases and J lost 4, with 10 bases in between. Germline loops: CDR1 LNHDA, CDR2 SQIVND (reference sequence). CDR3: CASNTGNQPQHF. The CDR3 DNA reads TGTGCCAGCAATACAGGGAATCAGCCCCAGCATTTT.

This rearrangement joins TRBV19 to TRBJ1-4; D not resolved. Germline V gene sequence: CDR1 LNHDA, CDR2 SQIVND (reference sequence). The V gene lost 0 bases and the J gene lost 8 bases, with 7 bases spanning the gap. The CDR3 loop spans 13 amino acids. CDR3 bases: TGTGCCAGTAGTATAGACGCGGAGGAAAAACTGTTTTTT. Protein product: CASSIDAEEKLFF. Together with reference TRBV19 and TRBJ1-4, the CDR3 gives the full variable domain: DGGITQSPKYLFRKEGQNVTLSCEQNLNHDAMYWYRQDPGQGLRLIYYSQIVNDFQKGDIAEGYSVSREKKESFPLTVTSAQKNPTAFYLCASSIDAEEKLFFGSGTQLSVL.

The V call is TRBV27, the J call TRBJ2-7; TRBD1 might be the D (5 bases). The CDR3 extends over 15 amino acids. V was cut by 0 bases and J by 2 bases, with 11 bases left in between. Germline V gene sequence: CDR1 MNHEY, CDR2 SMNVEV (reference sequence). CDR3 DNA sequence: TGTGCCAGCAGTTTATCTCTCAGGGCGCCCTACGAGCAGTACTTC. Its translation is CASSLSLRAPYEQYF.

This chain links TRBV28 with TRBJ2-2; D gene uncertain. The V end lost 2 bases, the J end lost 1 base, and 8 bases lay between the germline ends. The V gene's germline CDR1 is MDHEN and CDR2 SYDVKM. CDR3 length equals 15 residues. CDR3 coding DNA: TGTGCCAGCAGTTTACCGACACGGAACACCGGGGAGCTGTTTTTT. Translating it yields CASSLPTRNTGELFF.

The gene calls are TRBV2 and TRBJ2-1; 8 bases are shared with TRBD1. This CDR3 comprises 13 residues. Germline lookup yields CDR1 SNHLY and CDR2 FYNNEI. J lost 6 bases, V lost 6 bases, and 4 bases had no gene match. The CDR3 protein is CASRGDRLNEQFF. The CDR3 DNA reads TGTGCCAGCAGGGGGGACAGGCTCAATGAGCAGTTCTTC.

This clone came up a few times. The V gene is TRBV18, the J gene TRBJ1-3; tentatively, D is TRBD1 (5 bases). V lost 4 bases to trimming and J lost 2 bases, with 15 bases between them. Per the germline V gene, CDR1 is KGHSH and CDR2 is LQKENI. The length of the CDR3 is 16 residues. For the CDR3, the DNA is TGTGCCAGCTCACAAGATGGGGCAGTTCCTGGAAACACCATATATTTT. Residues: CASSQDGAVPGNTIYF.

The chain combines TRBV6-6 with TRBJ1-1, with D perhaps TRBD1 (5 bases). The ends were cut back, 3 bases at V and 1 base at J, with 9 bases in the middle. Germline CDR1 reads MNHNY; CDR2 reads SVGAGI (reference sequence). The CDR3 runs 14 residues. The CDR3, as DNA: TGTGCCAGCAGTTATCCAGGACAGAACACTGAAGCTTTCTTT. Its translation: CASSYPGQNTEAFF.

Concerning this clone: Its ends do not fully match the called genes, so a read error is possible. This sequence joins TRBV7-9 and TRBJ2-2, with D possibly matching TRBD2 (6 bases). Germline CDR1 SEHNR, CDR2 FQNEAQ (reference sequence). This CDR3 region has 16 residues. The CDR3 region has the DNA TGTTCCAGCAGCTTAGTGGACCCAGGGAGGACCGGGGAGCTGTTTTTT. This encodes CSSSLVDPGRTGELFF.

V is TRBV6-5 and J is TRBJ1-4; D is unresolved. CDR1 MNHEY and CDR2 SVGAGI come from the germline V gene. The CDR3 spans 16 residues. Deletions cut 2 bases from V and 8 bases from J, with 18 bases between. The CDR3 nucleotides read TGTGCCAGCAGTTACCGTGTGGGGTCTACTAGAGAAAAACTGTTTTTT. It codes for CASSYRVGSTREKLFF.

CDR3 coding DNA: TGTGCCAGCAGTTTAACGACAGGGATGAACACTGAAGCTTTCTTT. It translates to CASSLTTGMNTEAFF. The genes are TRBV6-5 and TRBJ1-1; 7 positions agree with TRBD1. With V trimmed by 4 bases and J by 0 bases, 5 bases remained unmatched. CDR1 and CDR2 (germline): MNHEY, SVGAGI. The CDR3 extends over 15 amino acids.

The V call is TRBV7-2, the J call TRBJ1-5; 10 nucleotides match TRBD1. V lost 4 bases to trimming and J lost 2 bases; unmatched junction nucleotides: 2. The CDR3 contains 15 residues. The V gene's germline CDR1 is SGHTA and CDR2 FQGNSA. In nucleotides, the CDR3 is TGTGCCAGCAGCTGGGGGACAGGGGGCAATCAGCCCCAGCATTTT. It is translated as CASSWGTGGNQPQHF.

The chain links TRBV7-9 to TRBJ2-1, with 7 bases aligning to TRBD2. The CDR3 is 16 residues long. Germline V CDR1 and CDR2: SEHNR, FQNEAQ (reference sequence). The junction had 7 bases not matched to a gene; V was cut back by 5 bases and J by 0 bases. CDR3 coding DNA: TGTGCCAGCAGCCTTATAGCGGGTTACTCCTACAATGAGCAGTTCTTC. This encodes CASSLIAGYSYNEQFF.

This chain joins TRBV29-1 and TRBJ2-5, with D possibly being TRBD2 (5 bases). The germline V gene has CDR1 SQVTM and CDR2 ANQGSEA. The germline V and J ends were trimmed by 2 bases and 7 bases, with 20 bases remaining between them. This CDR3 contains 15 residues. This CDR3 is CSVEIPLKGAGTQYF. CDR3 bases: TGCAGCGTTGAAATTCCCCTCAAAGGCGCGGGGACCCAGTACTTC.

The rearrangement uses TRBV9 and TRBJ1-2; the match to TRBD1 covers 8 bases. From germline, CDR1 is SGDLS and CDR2 YYNGEE. V lost 7 bases, J lost 3 bases, and 8 bases stayed unmatched. CDR3 length: 14 amino acids. CDR3 DNA: TGTGCCAGCGGGACGAGACAGGGGCACTATGGCTACACCTTC. Amino acids: CASGTRQGHYGYTF.

The V and J genes are TRBV5-4 and TRBJ1-2, with 8 bases matching TRBD1. The germline CDR1 and CDR2 sequences are SGHNT and YYREEE (reference sequence). The CDR3 contains 15 residues. V shed 4 bases and J 4 bases; nucleotides not matched to a gene: 9. The CDR3, as DNA: TGTGCCAGCAGCCCGACCGGACAGGGCCTCTATGGCTACACCTTC. Its translation is CASSPTGQGLYGYTF.

The chain joins TRBV5-1 to TRBJ1-1; possibly TRBD1 for D (6 bases). This CDR3 has 14 residues. The germline V gene encodes CDR1 SGHRS and CDR2 YFSETQ. Deletions cut 2 bases from V and 7 bases from J, with 15 bases between. The chain's CDR3 is CASSFQGQFYEAFF. CDR3 nucleotides: TGCGCCAGCAGCTTTCAAGGACAGTTCTATGAAGCTTTCTTT.

The genes are TRBV5-1 and TRBJ1-2, with TRBD1 identical over 10 bases. Germline V CDR1 and CDR2: SGHRS, YFSETQ. This CDR3 region has 13 residues. V was clipped by 4 bases and J by 9 bases; unmatched bases: 6. The CDR3 DNA reads as TGCGCCAGCAGCGCCCGGACAGGGGGGAGCTACACCTTC. Its translation is CASSARTGGSYTF.

The CDR3 sequence is CASRQWGGSYEQYF. The CDR3 DNA sequence: TGTGCCAGCAGACAATGGGGGGGCTCCTACGAGCAGTACTTC. V gene TRBV28 combines with J gene TRBJ2-7, with 7 positions matching TRBD2. CDR1 is MDHEN, CDR2 SYDVKM, per germline. The CDR3 spans 14 residues. The V and J ends lost 6 bases and 0 bases, in that order; junction bases with no gene match: 5.

This chain joins TRBV6-1 and TRBJ1-5; 8 bases line up with TRBD1. This CDR3 region has 15 residues. Trimming at V came to 6 bases and at J to 1 base, leaving 5 bases not matched to a gene. Per germline, CDR1 MNHNS and CDR2 SASEGT. The CDR3 coding sequence is TGTGCCAGCAGGACAGGGGTAGTAAGCAATCAGCCCCAGCATTTT. Residues: CASRTGVVSNQPQHF.

This clone was seen a handful of times. The genes are TRBV6-5 and TRBJ2-7, with TRBD2 identical over 9 bases. The CDR3 consists of 15 residues. Per germline, CDR1 MNHEY and CDR2 SVGAGI. V trimming: 10 bases; J trimming: 2 bases; junction bases outside the gene matches: 12. The CDR3 DNA sequence: TGTGCCACCAACAGGGAAGCGGGGGGCCCCTACGAGCAGTACTTC. Translation: CATNREAGGPYEQYF.

The chain joins TRBV28 to TRBJ2-2; 7 positions match TRBD1. V lost 2 bases to trimming and J lost 6 bases; unmatched junction nucleotides: 12. CDR3 size: 17 residues. Looked up from germline, CDR1 is MDHEN and CDR2 is SYDVKM. DNA for the CDR3: TGTGCCAGCAGTTTACCAGGGACAGTGGATCTATCCGGGGAGCTGTTTTTT. Amino acids: CASSLPGTVDLSGELFF.